This T cell receptor (beta chain) was documented in a study of blood T cell repertoires in COVID-19. Study at large: The United States, Italy and Spain supplied acute and convalescent COVID-19 samples.

This CDR3 region has 17 residues. Looked up from germline, CDR1 is MGHRA and CDR2 is YSYEKL. Trimming stripped 4 bases from V and 0 bases from J, with 16 bases between. How the authors handled the data: Reference gene primer amplification yielded estimated nucleated cell counts. The table came from immunoSEQ multiplex PCR; TCRdb's copy has only in-frame clones and leaves some out. D and trimming were read from the DNA, whereas the V and J calls and clone size are those reported in that table. The profile covers approximately 300,000 clones, with roughly 90% appearing a single time and approximately 2.5% taken by the ten largest. Each recovered donor of Cohort 3 presented with two negative PCRs, clearance, or symptom resolution.

The clonotype comes from a man aged 55 to 69 who had recovered from COVID-19. This rearrangement joins TRBV4-1 to TRBJ2-1; possibly TRBD2 for D (5 bases). Sample: PBMCs or T cells enriched from blood (not recorded which). The CDR3 loop reads CASSPGNRISSYNEQFF. CDR3 DNA: TGCGCCAGCAGCCCCGGGAACAGAATAAGCTCCTACAATGAGCAGTTCTTC.